A selection of T cell receptor beta chains follows, all from one sample in a study of T cell repertoires in ileal Crohn's disease. Produced via immunoSEQ multiplex PCR; TCRdb's table is partial and in-frame only. The sample holds more than 60,000 clones, 70% to 90% seen once. What was sequenced was ileal tissue. Source of these receptors: an adult with Crohn's disease. Each CDR3 is given with its conserved first and last residue. D genes are given only for firm matches. Only part of the rows carry a size: once, few, many, or a class if the clone is expanded.

length: 16
size: NA
D: NA
V: TRBV13
J: TRBJ1-6
CDR3: CASSPGVDQMGSPLHF
DNA: TGTGCCAGCAGCCCGGGAGTGGATCAAATGGGCTCACCCCTCCACTTT

length: 16
size: NA
D: NA
V: TRBV29-1
J: TRBJ2-7
CDR3: CSVVVREATFPYEQYF
DNA: TGCAGCGTTGTCGTCAGGGAAGCCACCTTTCCGTACGAGCAGTACTTC

length: 13
size: NA
D: NA
V: TRBV5-1
J: TRBJ1-1
CDR3: CASHLRYSTEAFF
DNA: TGCGCCAGCCACTTACGATATTCCACTGAAGCTTTCTTT

length: 17
size: NA
D: TRBD1
V: TRBV5-8
J: TRBJ1-1
CDR3: CASSRLDRADMNTEAFF
DNA: TGTGCCAGCAGCCGATTGGACAGGGCCGACATGAACACTGAAGCTTTCTTT

length: 19
size: NA
D: NA
V: TRBV6-1
J: TRBJ1-1
CDR3: CASSEARVAERLANTEAFF
DNA: TGTGCCAGCAGTGAAGCAAGGGTAGCCGAGAGGCTAGCGAACACTGAAGCTTTCTTT

length: 11
size: NA
D: NA
V: TRBV11-3
J: TRBJ1-1
CDR3: CASSFRSEAFF
DNA: TGTGCCAGCAGTTTCCGGTCTGAAGCTTTCTTT

length: 19
size: NA
D: TRBD2
V: TRBV4-3
J: TRBJ2-1
CDR3: CASSQDRGGPGGLFNEQFF
DNA: TGCGCCAGCAGCCAAGATCGGGGGGGACCCGGCGGACTTTTCAATGAGCAGTTCTTC

length: 16
size: NA
D: TRBD2
V: TRBV9
J: TRBJ2-3
CDR3: CASSVGGRGATDTQYF
DNA: TGTGCCAGCAGCGTAGGAGGGCGGGGGGCAACAGATACGCAGTATTTT

length: 17
size: NA
D: NA
V: TRBV19
J: TRBJ1-5
CDR3: CASSIDGVHRSNQPQHF
DNA: TGTGCCAGTAGTATAGATGGTGTACACAGAAGTAATCAGCCCCAGCATTTT

length: 16
size: NA
D: TRBD2
V: TRBV19
J: TRBJ2-1
CDR3: CASSITAGGFYNEQFF
DNA: TGTGCCAGTAGTATTACCGCGGGAGGATTCTACAATGAGCAGTTCTTC

length: 16
size: NA
D: TRBD1
V: TRBV5-1
J: TRBJ1-5
CDR3: CASSAGTGGPNQPQHF
DNA: TGCGCCAGCAGCGCCGGGACAGGGGGCCCCAATCAGCCCCAGCATTTT

length: 15
size: NA
D: NA
V: TRBV6-6
J: TRBJ2-4
CDR3: CASMRANRAKNIQYF
DNA: TGTGCCAGCATGAGGGCGAACCGAGCCAAAAACATTCAGTACTTC

length: 13
size: NA
D: NA
V: TRBV2
J: TRBJ1-5
CDR3: CASSSEGDQPQHF
DNA: TGTGCCAGCTCTTCAGAGGGGGATCAGCCCCAGCATTTT

length: 15
size: NA
D: TRBD2
V: TRBV5-1
J: TRBJ2-1
CDR3: CASSSGTSGYNEQFF
DNA: TGCGCCAGCAGTTCCGGGACTAGCGGTTACAATGAGCAGTTCTTC

length: 11
size: once
D: NA
V: TRBV20-1
J: TRBJ1-4
CDR3: CSARGGEKLFF
DNA: TGCAGTGCTAGAGGCGGGGAAAAACTGTTTTTT

length: 12
size: NA
D: NA
V: TRBV28
J: TRBJ1-1
CDR3: CASSLKGFTAFF
DNA: TGTGCCAGCAGTCTGAAGGGGTTTACGGCTTTCTTT

length: 14
size: NA
D: TRBD1
V: TRBV6-1
J: TRBJ1-3
CDR3: CATEDRGVLNTIYF
DNA: TGTGCCACCGAGGACAGGGGGGTATTGAACACCATATATTTT

length: 12
size: NA
D: NA
V: TRBV2
J: TRBJ2-5
CDR3: CASRRNQETQYF
DNA: TGTGCCAGCAGGAGGAACCAAGAGACCCAGTACTTC

length: 12
size: few
D: NA
V: TRBV5-4
J: TRBJ1-1
CDR3: CASSLQNTEAFF
DNA: TGTGCCAGCAGCTTACAGAACACTGAAGCTTTCTTT

length: 13
size: NA
D: TRBD1
V: TRBV28
J: TRBJ1-5
CDR3: CASQQGGNQPQHF
DNA: TGTGCCAGCCAACAGGGGGGGAATCAGCCCCAGCATTTT

length: 14
size: NA
D: TRBD1
V: TRBV16
J: TRBJ2-7
CDR3: CASSHSGGSYEQYF
DNA: TGTGCCAGCAGCCATTCAGGGGGCTCCTACGAGCAGTACTTC

length: 18
size: once
D: TRBD1
V: TRBV7-9
J: TRBJ1-1
CDR3: CASSFYGDLQGLVTEAFF
DNA: TGTGCCAGCAGCTTCTATGGGGACCTACAGGGGCTGGTCACTGAAGCTTTCTTT